This T cell receptor beta chain was retrieved from a study of cytomegalovirus exposure and HLA in healthy donors. Points from the study as a whole: Researchers had no immune exposure information except CMV serostatus available.

CDR3 length equals 12 residues. Trimming stripped 8 bases from V and 6 bases from J, with 12 bases between. From germline, CDR1 is SEHNR and CDR2 FQNEAQ (reference sequence). Concerning this clone itself: Antigen unknown.

The PCR made use of 60 Vbeta and 13 Jbeta primers. TCRdb's copy holds only in-frame clones and misses some; the assay was immunoSEQ multiplex PCR. Among 150,000 to 200,000 clones listed, roughly 85% were seen once. This chain joins TRBV7-9 and TRBJ2-3, with D uncertain. The source is a man between 18 and 35 years old in good health and CMV-seropositive. The specimen was PBMCs. The CDR3 DNA is TGTGCCAGCGGAGCGACCACGGATACGCAGTATTTT. The encoded protein is CASGATTDTQYF.